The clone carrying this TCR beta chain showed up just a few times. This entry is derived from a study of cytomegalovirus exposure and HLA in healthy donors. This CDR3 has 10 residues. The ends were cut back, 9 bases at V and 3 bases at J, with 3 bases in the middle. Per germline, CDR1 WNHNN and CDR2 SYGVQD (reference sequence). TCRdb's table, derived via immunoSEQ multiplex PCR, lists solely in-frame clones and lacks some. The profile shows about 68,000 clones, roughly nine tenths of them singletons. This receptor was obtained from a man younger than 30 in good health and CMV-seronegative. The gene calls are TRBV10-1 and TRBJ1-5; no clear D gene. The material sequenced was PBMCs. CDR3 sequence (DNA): TGCGCCAGACTCAATCAGCCCCAGCATTTT. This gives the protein CARLNQPQHF.